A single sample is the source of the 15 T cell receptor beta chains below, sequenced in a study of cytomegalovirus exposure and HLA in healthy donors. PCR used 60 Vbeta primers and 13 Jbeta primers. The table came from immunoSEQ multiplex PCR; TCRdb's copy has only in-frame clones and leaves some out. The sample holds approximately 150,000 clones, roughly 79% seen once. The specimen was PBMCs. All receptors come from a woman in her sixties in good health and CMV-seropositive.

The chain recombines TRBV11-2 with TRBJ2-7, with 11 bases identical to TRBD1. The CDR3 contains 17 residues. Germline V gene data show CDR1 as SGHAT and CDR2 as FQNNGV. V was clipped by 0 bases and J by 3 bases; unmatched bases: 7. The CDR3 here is CASSLDLMGTGGYEQYF. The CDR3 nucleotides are TGTGCCAGCAGCTTAGATCTAATGGGGACAGGGGGCTACGAGCAGTACTTC.

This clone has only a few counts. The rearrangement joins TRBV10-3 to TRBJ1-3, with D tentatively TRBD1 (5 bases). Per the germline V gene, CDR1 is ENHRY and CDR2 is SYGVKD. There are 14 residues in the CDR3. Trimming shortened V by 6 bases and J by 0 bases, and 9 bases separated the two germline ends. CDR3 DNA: TGTGCCATCAGAACAGGAAGCTCTGGAAACACCATATATTTT. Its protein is CAIRTGSSGNTIYF.

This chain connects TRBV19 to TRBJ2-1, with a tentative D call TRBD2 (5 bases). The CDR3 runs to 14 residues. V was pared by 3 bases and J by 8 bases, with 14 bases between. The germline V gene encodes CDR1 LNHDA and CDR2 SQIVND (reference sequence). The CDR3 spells CASSIPGMVDEQFF. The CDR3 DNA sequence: TGTGCCAGTAGTATCCCGGGGATGGTGGATGAGCAGTTCTTC.

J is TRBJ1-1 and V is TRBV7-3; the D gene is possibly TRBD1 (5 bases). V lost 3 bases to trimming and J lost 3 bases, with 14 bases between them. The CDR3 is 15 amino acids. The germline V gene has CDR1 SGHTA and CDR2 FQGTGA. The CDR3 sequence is CASSLQGRPDTEAFF. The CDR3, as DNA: TGTGCCAGCAGCTTGCAGGGCAGGCCCGACACTGAAGCTTTCTTT.

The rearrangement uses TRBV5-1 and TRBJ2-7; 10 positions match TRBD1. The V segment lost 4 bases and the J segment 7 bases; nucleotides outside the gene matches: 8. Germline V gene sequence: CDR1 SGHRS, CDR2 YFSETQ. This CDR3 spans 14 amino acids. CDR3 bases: TGCGCCAGCAGCCCCGGGACAGGGGTCGGGGAGCAGTACTTC. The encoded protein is CASSPGTGVGEQYF.

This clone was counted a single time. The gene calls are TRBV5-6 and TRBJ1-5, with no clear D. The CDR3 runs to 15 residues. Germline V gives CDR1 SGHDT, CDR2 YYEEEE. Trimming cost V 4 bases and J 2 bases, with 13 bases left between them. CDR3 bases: TGTGCCAGCAGCCGATCTAGAGAGGGCAATCAGCCCCAGCATTTT. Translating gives CASSRSREGNQPQHF. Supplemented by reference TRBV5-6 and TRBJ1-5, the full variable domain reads DAGVTQSPTHLIKTRGQQVTLRCSPKSGHDTVSWYQQALGQGPQFIFQYYEEEERQRGNFPDRFSGHQFPNYSSELNVNALLLGDSALYLCASSRSREGNQPQHFGDGTRLSIL.

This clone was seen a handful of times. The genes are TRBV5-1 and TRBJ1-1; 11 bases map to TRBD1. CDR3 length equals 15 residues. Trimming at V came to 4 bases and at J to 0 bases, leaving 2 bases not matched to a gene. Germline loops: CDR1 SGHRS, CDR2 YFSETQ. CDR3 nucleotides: TGCGCCAGCAGCAGGACAGGGGGCGTGAACACTGAAGCTTTCTTT. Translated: CASSRTGGVNTEAFF.

The CDR3 nucleotides read TGTGCCAGCTCGTCCAGGTACGGTGGCTACACCTTC. As protein: CASSSRYGGYTF. The chain joins TRBV18 to TRBJ1-2, with D unclear. CDR1 is KGHSH, CDR2 LQKENI, per germline. V lost 6 bases to trimming and J lost 7 bases, with 12 bases between them. This CDR3 region has 12 residues.

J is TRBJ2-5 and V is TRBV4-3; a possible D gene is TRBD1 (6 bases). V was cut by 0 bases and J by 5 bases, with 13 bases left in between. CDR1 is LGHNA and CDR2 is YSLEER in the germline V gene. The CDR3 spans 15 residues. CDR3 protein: CASSQEKTGLETQYF. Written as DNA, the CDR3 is TGCGCCAGCAGCCAAGAAAAAACAGGGTTGGAGACCCAGTACTTC.

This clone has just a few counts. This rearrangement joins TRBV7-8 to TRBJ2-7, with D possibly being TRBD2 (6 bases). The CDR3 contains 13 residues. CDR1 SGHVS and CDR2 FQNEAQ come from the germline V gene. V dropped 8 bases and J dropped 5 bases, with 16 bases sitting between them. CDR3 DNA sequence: TGTGCCAGCCAGGAGGGCGCCCTGAACGAGCAGTACTTC. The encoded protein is CASQEGALNEQYF.

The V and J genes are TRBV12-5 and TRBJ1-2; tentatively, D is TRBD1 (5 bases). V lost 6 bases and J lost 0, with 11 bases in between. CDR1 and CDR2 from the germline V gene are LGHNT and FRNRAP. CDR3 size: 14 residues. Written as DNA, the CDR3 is TGTGCTAGTGGCGGGGGGGGAGCTAACTATGGCTACACCTTC. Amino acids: CASGGGGANYGYTF. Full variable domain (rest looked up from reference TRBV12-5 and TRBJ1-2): DARVTQTPRHKVTEMGQEVTMRCQPILGHNTVFWYRQTMMQGLELLAYFRNRAPLDDSGMPKDRFSAEMPDATLATLKIQPSEPRDSAVYFCASGGGGANYGYTFGSGTRLTVV.

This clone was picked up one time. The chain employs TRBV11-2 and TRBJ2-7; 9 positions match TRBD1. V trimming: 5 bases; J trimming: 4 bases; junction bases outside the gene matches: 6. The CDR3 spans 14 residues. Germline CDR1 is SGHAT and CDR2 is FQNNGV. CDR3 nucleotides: TGTGCCAGCAGCATCCTCGGACAGGGGTACGAGCAGTACTTC. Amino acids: CASSILGQGYEQYF. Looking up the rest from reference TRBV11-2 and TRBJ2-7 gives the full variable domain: EAGVAQSPRYKIIEKRQSVAFWCNPISGHATLYWYQQILGQGPKLLIQFQNNGVVDDSQLPKDRFSAERLKGVDSTLKIQPAKLEDSAVYLCASSILGQGYEQYFGPGTRLTVT.

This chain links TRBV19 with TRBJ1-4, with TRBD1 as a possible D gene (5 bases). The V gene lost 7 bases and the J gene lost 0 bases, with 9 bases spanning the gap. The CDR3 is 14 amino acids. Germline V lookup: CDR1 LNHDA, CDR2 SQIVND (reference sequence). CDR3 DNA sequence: TGTGCCAGTACGCAGGGTGCAACTAATGAAAAACTGTTTTTT. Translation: CASTQGATNEKLFF.

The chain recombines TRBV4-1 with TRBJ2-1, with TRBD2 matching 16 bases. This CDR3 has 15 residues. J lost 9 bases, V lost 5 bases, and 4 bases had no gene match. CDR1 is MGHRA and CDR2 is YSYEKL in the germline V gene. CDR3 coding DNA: TGCGCCAGCAGCGAGGGACTAGCGGGAGGGGTTGAGCAGTTCTTC. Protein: CASSEGLAGGVEQFF.

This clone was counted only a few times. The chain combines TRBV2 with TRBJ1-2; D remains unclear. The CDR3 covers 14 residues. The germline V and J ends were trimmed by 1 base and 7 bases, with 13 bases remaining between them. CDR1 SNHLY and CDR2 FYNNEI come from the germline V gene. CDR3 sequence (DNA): TGTGCCAGCAGTGAAGGCCGGCTACGGGGTGGCTACACCTTC. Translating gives CASSEGRLRGGYTF. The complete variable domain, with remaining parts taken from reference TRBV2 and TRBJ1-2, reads EPEVTQTPSHQVTQMGQEVILRCVPISNHLYFYWYRQILGQKVEFLVSFYNNEISEKSEIFDDQFSVERPDGSNFTLKIRSTKLEDSAMYFCASSEGRLRGGYTFGSGTRLTVV.